These T cell receptor beta chains were read from a single sample in a study of breast tumors, draining lymph nodes, adjacent tissues. Using its own MiXCR run on the multiplex PCR reads, TCRdb lists one record per CDR3 protein. Altogether around 130,000 distinct CDR3 sequences are present, approximately 32% being singletons, with the ten largest covering about 2.5%. The specimen sequenced was axillary lymph node tissue. The receptors come from a female donor with breast cancer. Some clones in this sample may be carry-over from other donors' samples. Each CDR3 is given with its conserved first and last residue. Each record gives: CDR3 length, V gene, CDR3 protein.

CDR3 length: 12
V gene: TRBV3-1
CDR3 protein: CASSQDSDEQYF

CDR3 length: 13
V gene: TRBV5-1
CDR3 protein: CASSLAANYGYTF

CDR3 length: 15
V gene: TRBV5-1
CDR3 protein: CASSLAVGGTDTQYF

CDR3 length: 15
V gene: TRBV7-6
CDR3 protein: CASSLEANPDYGYPF

CDR3 length: 15
V gene: TRBV10-2
CDR3 protein: CASSERLAYTDTQYF

CDR3 length: 17
V gene: TRBV14
CDR3 protein: CASSQSPRGLLRGGYTF

CDR3 length: 15
V gene: TRBV10-3
CDR3 protein: CAISEPQVGDTEAFF

CDR3 length: 14
V gene: TRBV12-3/TRBV12-4
CDR3 protein: CASSSTGNNSPLHF

CDR3 length: 16
V gene: TRBV5-1
CDR3 protein: CASSLLAGGPIGELFF

CDR3 length: 13
V gene: TRBV12-3/TRBV12-4
CDR3 protein: CASTAGGNQPQHF

CDR3 length: 16
V gene: TRBV5-6
CDR3 protein: CASSYGQGRSTGELFF

CDR3 length: 14
V gene: TRBV6-6
CDR3 protein: CASSYSFRDEKLFF

CDR3 length: 14
V gene: TRBV6-4
CDR3 protein: CASSDLVRRGTQHF

CDR3 length: 14
V gene: TRBV2
CDR3 protein: CASSEASVDQPQHF

CDR3 length: 14
V gene: TRBV5-1
CDR3 protein: CASTLRTAQETQYF

CDR3 length: 14
V gene: TRBV2
CDR3 protein: CASTGQGRTGELFF

CDR3 length: 15
V gene: TRBV27
CDR3 protein: CASSAGTGGYNEQFF

CDR3 length: 12
V gene: TRBV20-1
CDR3 protein: CSARRVNTEAFF

CDR3 length: 18
V gene: TRBV5-1
CDR3 protein: CASSTPMGKVPSTDTQYF

CDR3 length: 16
V gene: TRBV2
CDR3 protein: CASSGAAGRNNRPQHF

CDR3 length: 14
V gene: TRBV20-1
CDR3 protein: CSATNMPGANVLTF

CDR3 length: 13
V gene: TRBV14
CDR3 protein: CASRAMGSGELFF

CDR3 length: 13
V gene: TRBV15
CDR3 protein: CATSRDLLREQFF

CDR3 length: 16
V gene: TRBV18
CDR3 protein: CASSPQGLGMDQPQHF

CDR3 length: 15
V gene: TRBV2
CDR3 protein: CASSERKGNTGELFF

CDR3 length: 13
V gene: TRBV24-1
CDR3 protein: CVTSRGGNQPQHF

CDR3 length: 13
V gene: TRBV7-8
CDR3 protein: CASSLEGYGELFF

CDR3 length: 15
V gene: TRBV19
CDR3 protein: CATAKDGASDEKLFF

CDR3 length: 15
V gene: TRBV20-1
CDR3 protein: CSARDSTGIYYEQYF

CDR3 length: 17
V gene: TRBV7-2
CDR3 protein: CASSSLGQSIVQSPLHF

CDR3 length: 14
V gene: TRBV30
CDR3 protein: CAGILSGQGYEQYF

CDR3 length: 15
V gene: TRBV5-1
CDR3 protein: CASSLGDSSNEKLFF

CDR3 length: 14
V gene: TRBV2
CDR3 protein: CASSGRVANQPQHF

CDR3 length: 15
V gene: TRBV6-1
CDR3 protein: CASSENGADYYGYTF

CDR3 length: 13
V gene: TRBV20-1
CDR3 protein: CSASGGFNYGYTF

CDR3 length: 13
V gene: TRBV7-9
CDR3 protein: CASSLSPGNTQYF